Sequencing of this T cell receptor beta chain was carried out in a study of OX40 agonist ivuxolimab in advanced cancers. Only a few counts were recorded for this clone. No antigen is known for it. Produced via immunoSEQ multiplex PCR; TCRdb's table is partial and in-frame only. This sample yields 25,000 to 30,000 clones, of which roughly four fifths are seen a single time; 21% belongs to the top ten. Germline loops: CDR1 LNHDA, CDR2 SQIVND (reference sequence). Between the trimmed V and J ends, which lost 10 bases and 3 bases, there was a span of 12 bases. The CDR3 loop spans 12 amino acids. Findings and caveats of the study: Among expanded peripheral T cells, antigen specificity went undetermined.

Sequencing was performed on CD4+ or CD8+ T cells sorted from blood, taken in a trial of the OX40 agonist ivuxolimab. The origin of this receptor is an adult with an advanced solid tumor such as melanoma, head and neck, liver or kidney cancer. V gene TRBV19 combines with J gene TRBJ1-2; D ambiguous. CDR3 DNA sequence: TGTGCCACCTCCCTTGCGTACTATGGCTACACCTTC. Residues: CATSLAYYGYTF. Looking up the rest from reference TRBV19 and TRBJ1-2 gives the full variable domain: DGGITQSPKYLFRKEGQNVTLSCEQNLNHDAMYWYRQDPGQGLRLIYYSQIVNDFQKGDIAEGYSVSREKKESFPLTVTSAQKNPTAFYLCATSLAYYGYTFGSGTRLTVV.